This T cell receptor (beta chain) was sequenced for a study of shared clonotypes between healthy human individuals. Study information: Two women and a few men aged 18 to 49 made up the donors.

Trimming stripped 1 base from V and 6 bases from J, with 7 bases between. CDR1 is KGHSH and CDR2 is LQKENI in the germline V gene. The CDR3 spans 12 residues. Profiling relied on immunoSEQ multiplex PCR, and the TCRdb table lists in-frame clones only, not all of them. The data show roughly 1,500,000 clones, around 98.5% seen once. What was sequenced was naive CD4+ T cells sorted from blood. Subset meaning: CD45RA+ positively selected. The V call is TRBV18, the J call TRBJ2-7; D unclear. This receptor was obtained from a man aged 30 to 45 in good health. The CDR3 DNA reads TGTGCCAGCTCACCACGTCTTGGCGAGCAGTACTTC. This codes for CASSPRLGEQYF.